The rows below give T cell receptor beta chains drawn from one sample of a study of beta chain features in type 1 diabetes. The table came from immunoSEQ multiplex PCR; TCRdb's copy has only in-frame clones and leaves some out. The table includes a few hundred thousand clones, around 14% detected once. The sequencing sample was made of naive CD4+ T cells from blood. The receptors here all came from a man in his thirties or forties in good health. The CDR3 runs from the conserved cysteine through the conserved F or W. A D gene is named only where the DNA matches it firmly. Size values are once, few and many counts, or a class for expanded clones, and some rows have none.

length,V,D,J,size,CDR3,DNA
15,TRBV7-9,TRBD1,TRBJ2-5,.,CASSPRQGWRETQYF,TGTGCCAGCAGCCCGAGACAGGGGTGGCGAGAGACCCAGTACTTC
16,TRBV7-9,TRBD1,TRBJ1-4,.,CASSSRVGTGGEKLFF,TGTGCCAGCAGCTCCCGAGTAGGGACAGGGGGAGAAAAACTGTTTTTT
14,TRBV7-6,TRBD1,TRBJ2-7,few,CASSPRQGNNEQYF,TGTGCCAGCAGCCCCCGACAGGGGAACAACGAGCAGTACTTC
15,TRBV2,.,TRBJ2-5,.,CASSEQPALQETQYF,TGTGCCAGCAGTGAGCAGCCGGCACTCCAAGAGACCCAGTACTTC
13,TRBV4-3,.,TRBJ1-1,.,CASSQVINFEAFF,TGCGCCAGCAGCCAAGTGATCAACTTTGAAGCTTTCTTT
19,TRBV7-2,TRBD2,TRBJ2-1,few,CASSPRLAGVVKIRNEQFF,TGTGCCAGCAGCCCCCGACTAGCGGGGGTCGTGAAAATTAGGAATGAGCAGTTCTTC
14,TRBV18,TRBD1,TRBJ1-5,few,CASSRDSNNQPQHF,TGTGCCAGCTCACGGGACAGCAACAATCAGCCCCAGCATTTT
12,TRBV6-1,.,TRBJ1-2,few,CASSERGNGYTF,TGTGCCAGCAGTGAACGAGGGAATGGCTACACCTTC
11,TRBV25-1,.,TRBJ2-1,few,CASSGGNEQFF,TGTGCCAGCAGTGGAGGCAATGAGCAGTTCTTC
13,TRBV7-2,.,TRBJ1-4,few,CASSRATNEKLFF,TGTGCCAGTTCTCGGGCAACTAATGAAAAACTGTTTTTT
15,TRBV7-8,.,TRBJ2-1,.,CASSFRDSGYNEQFF,TGTGCCAGCAGCTTCCGGGACTCCGGCTACAATGAGCAGTTCTTC
13,TRBV7-9,.,TRBJ2-3,many,CASPLAGTDTQYF,TGTGCCAGCCCCCTGGCCGGCACAGATACGCAGTATTTT
14,TRBV11-3,.,TRBJ2-7,.,CASSPGTPAYEQYF,TGTGCCAGCAGCCCGGGGACACCCGCCTACGAGCAGTACTTC
15,TRBV9,TRBD1,TRBJ2-1,few,CASSVLGTGLDEQFF,TGTGCCAGCAGCGTATTAGGGACAGGGTTGGATGAGCAGTTCTTC
14,TRBV25-1,TRBD1,TRBJ1-1,.,CASSGTGLWTEAFF,TGTGCCAGCAGTGGGACAGGGCTATGGACTGAAGCTTTCTTT
13,TRBV30,TRBD1,TRBJ1-1,few,CAWSVSGGTEAFF,TGTGCCTGGAGTGTATCAGGGGGCACTGAAGCTTTCTTT
15,TRBV14,.,TRBJ2-3,few,CASTGGGGSTDTQYF,TGTGCCAGCACCGGCGGAGGGGGATCCACAGATACGCAGTATTTT
15,TRBV4-2,.,TRBJ1-2,.,CASSQEVRGTGGYTF,TGTGCCAGCAGCCAAGAAGTCCGGGGTACTGGCGGCTACACCTTC
15,TRBV5-1,.,TRBJ2-3,.,CASSSGGASTDTQYF,TGCGCCAGCAGCTCGGGCGGGGCTAGCACAGATACGCAGTATTTT
15,TRBV7-3,TRBD1,TRBJ1-2,.,CASSFGTAGGYGYTF,TGTGCCAGCAGCTTCGGGACAGCTGGGGGCTATGGCTACACCTTC
15,TRBV9,TRBD2,TRBJ2-5,few,CASSVAGGPSGTQYF,TGTGCCAGCAGCGTAGCGGGGGGGCCTTCGGGGACCCAGTACTTC
15,TRBV11-1,TRBD2,TRBJ2-5,.,CASSLGGLAEETQYF,TGTGCCAGCAGCTTAGGGGGACTAGCGGAAGAGACCCAGTACTTC
15,TRBV14,.,TRBJ2-3,few,CASSQRQQGFDTQYF,TGTGCCAGCAGCCAACGACAACAGGGCTTCGATACGCAGTATTTT
15,TRBV19,TRBD2,TRBJ2-3,.,CASSGAGILTDTQYF,TGTGCCAGTAGCGGAGCGGGAATCCTTACAGATACGCAGTATTTT
13,TRBV19,TRBD1,TRBJ2-4,few,CASSGTAENIQYF,TGTGCCAGTAGCGGGACAGCCGAAAACATTCAGTACTTC
13,TRBV30,.,TRBJ1-2,few,CAWSVYREHGYTF,TGTGCCTGGAGTGTATATCGGGAACATGGCTACACCTTC
13,TRBV7-3,.,TRBJ1-1,.,CASSPGRNTEAFF,TGTGCCAGCAGTCCAGGGAGGAACACTGAAGCTTTCTTT
14,TRBV2,TRBD1,TRBJ2-5,.,CASSGDRTGETQYF,TGTGCCAGCAGTGGGGACAGGACGGGGGAGACCCAGTACTTC
10,TRBV30,.,TRBJ2-1,many,CAQGALRQFF,TGTGCACAGGGCGCGCTAAGGCAGTTCTTC
15,TRBV18,.,TRBJ2-5,.,CASSPPSRGGETQYF,TGTGCCAGCTCACCACCTAGCAGGGGAGGTGAGACCCAGTACTTC
15,TRBV7-2,TRBD2,TRBJ2-3,.,CASSLREGLGDTQYF,TGTGCCAGCAGCTTGCGGGAGGGCCTTGGGGATACGCAGTATTTT
14,TRBV5-4,.,TRBJ2-7,.,CASSLLGGEVEQYF,TGTGCCAGCAGCTTGCTAGGAGGGGAGGTCGAGCAGTACTTC